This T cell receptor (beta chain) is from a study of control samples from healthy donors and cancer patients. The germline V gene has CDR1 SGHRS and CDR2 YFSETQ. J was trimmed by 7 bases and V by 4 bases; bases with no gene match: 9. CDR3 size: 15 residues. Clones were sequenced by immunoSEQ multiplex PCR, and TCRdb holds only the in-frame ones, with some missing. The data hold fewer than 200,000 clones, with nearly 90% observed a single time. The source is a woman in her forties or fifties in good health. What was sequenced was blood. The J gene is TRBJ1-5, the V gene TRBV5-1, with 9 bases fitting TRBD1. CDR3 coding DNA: TGCGCCAGCAGCCCCGGGGGGACAGGGCGGCAGCCCCAGCATTTT. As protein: CASSPGGTGRQPQHF.